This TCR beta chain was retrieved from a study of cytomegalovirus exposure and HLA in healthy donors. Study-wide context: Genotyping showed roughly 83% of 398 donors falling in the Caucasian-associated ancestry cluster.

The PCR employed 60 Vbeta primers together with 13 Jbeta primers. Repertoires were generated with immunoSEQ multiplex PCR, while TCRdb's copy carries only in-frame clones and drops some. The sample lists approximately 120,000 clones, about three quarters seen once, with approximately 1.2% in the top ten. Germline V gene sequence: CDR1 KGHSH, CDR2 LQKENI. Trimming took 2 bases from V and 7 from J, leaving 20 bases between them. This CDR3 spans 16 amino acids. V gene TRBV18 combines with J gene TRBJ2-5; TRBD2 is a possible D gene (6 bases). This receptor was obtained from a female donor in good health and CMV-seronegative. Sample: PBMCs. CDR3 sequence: CASSPVGGGIPVTQYF. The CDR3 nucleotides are TGTGCCAGCTCACCAGTTGGTGGCGGGATTCCGGTGACCCAGTACTTC.